These T cell receptor beta chains were read from a single sample in a study of blood T cell repertoires in COVID-19. TCRdb's table, derived via immunoSEQ multiplex PCR, lists solely in-frame clones and lacks some. The table has about 30,000 clones, 65% to 70% seen once; the top ten hold roughly a sixth. Sequenced material: peripheral blood. The receptors stem from a human donor in a cohort sampled during active COVID-19. CDR3s leave out the opening cysteine and the closing phenylalanine or tryptophan.

CDR3: AIARQGQETQY
V: TRBV10-3
J: TRBJ2-5

CDR3: ASVARTSGAYEQY
V: TRBV6-5
J: TRBJ2-7

CDR3: ASISASELI
V: TRBV3-1/TRBV3-2
J: TRBJ2-1

CDR3: ASSFDRESSGANVLT
V: TRBV11-3
J: TRBJ2-6

CDR3: ATGRGQGNQPQH
V: TRBV15
J: TRBJ1-5

CDR3: ASSKRRNTEAF
V: TRBV6-5
J: TRBJ1-1

CDR3: ASSSEAGGNTIY
V: TRBV6-5
J: TRBJ1-3

CDR3: ASSPGQGREKLF
V: TRBV7-8
J: TRBJ1-4

CDR3: ASSQQGISGNTIY
V: TRBV11-3
J: TRBJ1-3

CDR3: ASSMSQGSNQPQH
V: TRBV19
J: TRBJ1-5

CDR3: ASSLGEILNEQF
V: TRBV5-1
J: TRBJ2-1

CDR3: ASSQDRQSYGYT
V: TRBV4-3
J: TRBJ1-2

CDR3: ASSLALGAHGYT
V: TRBV7-9
J: TRBJ1-2

CDR3: ASSLGGGLATEQY
V: TRBV5-1
J: TRBJ2-7

CDR3: AVRRGLSPGIGELF
V: TRBV15
J: TRBJ2-2

CDR3: ASSQDVGLAGAYNEQF
V: TRBV14
J: TRBJ2-1

CDR3: ASSPWVQGRTEAF
V: TRBV5-4
J: TRBJ1-1

CDR3: ASSQGPGLPNEQF
V: TRBV4-1
J: TRBJ2-1

CDR3: ASSASSSGTVGNTIY
V: TRBV9
J: TRBJ1-3

CDR3: AWTGTDNSPLH
V: TRBV30
J: TRBJ1-6

CDR3: ASSYGQGARGGNIQY
V: TRBV5-4
J: TRBJ2-4

CDR3: ASSSMGGQETQY
V: TRBV7-2
J: TRBJ2-5

CDR3: ATSDSGSGANVLT
V: TRBV24-1
J: TRBJ2-6

CDR3: ASSPRRDSYEQY
V: TRBV7-2
J: TRBJ2-7

CDR3: ASSSRTGSETQY
V: TRBV7-2
J: TRBJ2-5

CDR3: ASTHLGQGNTEAF
V: TRBV4-1
J: TRBJ1-1

CDR3: ASRAGGLWETQY
V: TRBV10-2
J: TRBJ2-5

CDR3: ASGTLGGYEQY
V: TRBV5-1
J: TRBJ2-7